The 5 T cell receptor beta chains presented below share a single source sample, sequenced in a study of blood T cell repertoires in COVID-19. Generated by immunoSEQ multiplex PCR, the TCRdb table keeps only in-frame clones and is missing some. The sample has 400,000 to 500,000 clones, 70% to 90% seen once. Sequenced material: PBMCs or T cells enriched from blood (not recorded which). The receptors here all came from a woman aged 18-29 years who had been exposed to COVID-19.

The chain couples TRBV21-1 to TRBJ1-3. TRBV21-1 has pseudogene status. This CDR3 region has 20 residues. The CDR3 region is CASSKGTLGGRAECGNTIYF. The CDR3 DNA reads as TGTGCCAGCAGCAAAGGAACCCTGGGGGGAAGAGCGGAATGCGGAAACACCATATATTTT.

The CDR3 DNA sequence: TGTGCCAGCAGCTTGGCCCCGGTAGGGGTCAATCAGCCCCAGCATTTT. Translation gives CASSLAPVGVNQPQHF. V and J are TRBV5-6 and TRBJ1-5; a weak D match, TRBD1 (5 bases). The CDR3 loop spans 16 amino acids. Looked up from germline, CDR1 is SGHDT and CDR2 is YYEEEE. Trimming left V 0 bases short and J 3 bases short, with 13 bases between.

The chain is built from TRBV15 and TRBJ1-1; D uncertain. The CDR3 totals 15 residues. Trimming shortened V by 0 bases and J by 1 base, and 9 bases separated the two germline ends. Germline CDR1 is LNHNV and CDR2 is YYDKDF (reference sequence). The CDR3 is CATSRDAAQNTEAFF. The CDR3 DNA reads TGTGCCACCAGCAGAGATGCGGCACAGAACACTGAAGCTTTCTTT.

The genes are TRBV11-1 and TRBJ2-1, with 12 nucleotides matching TRBD2. The CDR3 length is 16 residues. The trim removed 3 bases at V and 9 bases at J, leaving 9 bases unmatched. Germline V gene lookup returns CDR1 SGHAT and CDR2 FQDESV (reference sequence). The CDR3 coding sequence is TGTGCCAGCAGCTTGCTCGGGTCTAGCGGGGGGGGTGAGCAGTTCTTC. Its translation: CASSLLGSSGGGEQFF.

The chain couples TRBV14 to TRBJ1-3, with 9 bases fitting TRBD1. CDR1 SGHDN and CDR2 FVKESK come from the germline V gene. The CDR3 loop spans 18 amino acids. V trimming: 0 bases; J trimming: 3 bases; junction bases outside the gene matches: 9. CDR3 protein: CASSQDRGTGTFGNTIYF. The CDR3 nucleotides read TGTGCCAGCAGCCAAGATAGGGGGACAGGGACTTTTGGAAACACCATATATTTT.